The T cell receptor beta chain under discussion was sequenced for a study of cytomegalovirus exposure and HLA in healthy donors. This PCR relied on a set of 60 Vbeta primers and 13 Jbeta primers. In the source study's methods: Among the unique TCR beta chains that a later analysis counted, around 72 million in all, about 10 million were shared. Method: immunoSEQ multiplex PCR; TCRdb's copy keeps in-frame clones and lacks some. The DNA gave D and trimming, while V, J and clone size come from that table. Seen here are around 78,000 clones, roughly 72% observed once, and the top ten hold approximately 10%. There are a few counts of this clone. This CDR3 is built from 14 residues. Germline CDR1 SGHRS, CDR2 YFSETQ. The germline V and J ends were trimmed by 0 bases and 3 bases, with 4 bases remaining between them.

Input material: PBMCs. The chain couples TRBV5-1 to TRBJ2-6; D not resolved. This clonotype was obtained from a woman in her thirties or forties in good health and CMV-seropositive. This CDR3 reads CASSLGSGANVLTF. CDR3 sequence (DNA): TGCGCCAGCAGCTTGGGGAGTGGGGCCAACGTCCTGACTTTC. Full variable domain (remainder filled in from reference TRBV5-1 and TRBJ2-6): KAGVTQTPRYLIKTRGQQVTLSCSPISGHRSVSWYQQTPGQGLQFLFEYFSETQRNKGNFPGRFSGRQFSNSRSEMNVSTLELGDSALYLCASSLGSGANVLTFGAGSRLTVL.